This entry describes one T cell receptor beta chain. This specimen belongs to a study of brain T cells in children with intractable seizures. Deletions cut 3 bases from V and 5 bases from J, with 16 bases between. Germline V lookup: CDR1 MDHEN, CDR2 SYDVKM. The CDR3 loop spans 15 amino acids. Only cases whose brain tissue showed the highest T cell transcript signatures were sequenced. Libraries were prepared by immunoSEQ multiplex PCR; TCRdb keeps only in-frame clonotypes and omits some of them. The sample records thousands of clones, about 80% being singletons. J is TRBJ2-5 and V is TRBV28, with D maybe TRBD2 (6 bases). Sequenced material: resected brain tissue, taken at surgery. The TCR comes from a boy under two years old with hemimegalencephaly and intractable seizures. The CDR3 spells CASSFQRRGRETQYF. In DNA form, the CDR3 reads TGTGCCAGCAGTTTCCAACGAAGAGGGAGGGAGACCCAGTACTTC.